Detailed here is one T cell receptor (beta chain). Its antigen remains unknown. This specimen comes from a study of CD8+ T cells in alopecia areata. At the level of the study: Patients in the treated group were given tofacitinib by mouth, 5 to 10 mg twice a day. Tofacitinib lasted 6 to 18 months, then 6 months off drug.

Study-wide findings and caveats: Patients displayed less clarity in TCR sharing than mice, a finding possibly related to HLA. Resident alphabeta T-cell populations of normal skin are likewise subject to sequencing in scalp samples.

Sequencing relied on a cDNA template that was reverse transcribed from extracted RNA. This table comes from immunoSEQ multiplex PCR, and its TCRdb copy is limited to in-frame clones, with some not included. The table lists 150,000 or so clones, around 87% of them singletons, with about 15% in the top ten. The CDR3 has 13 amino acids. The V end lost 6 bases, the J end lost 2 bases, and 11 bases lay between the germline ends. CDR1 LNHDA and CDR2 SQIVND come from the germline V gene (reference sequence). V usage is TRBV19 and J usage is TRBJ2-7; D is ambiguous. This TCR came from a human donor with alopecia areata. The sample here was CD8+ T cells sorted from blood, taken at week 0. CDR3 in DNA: TGTGCCAGTAGCCCCCGGCGAACCTACGAGCAGTACTTC. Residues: CASSPRRTYEQYF.